The source of this T cell receptor (beta chain) is a study of cytomegalovirus exposure and HLA in healthy donors. The study, taken as a whole, reports: Reported findings show TCR beta sequences accurately forecast HLA-A and HLA-B alleles in most subjects. In a later analysis, a genetic analysis reported fewer productive-TCR N-insertions in an Asian-associated ancestry cluster than the cohort average. Sequence variants that were highly shared formed a cluster that was likely a sequencing artifact. Some V segments could not be told apart, so they were left out, TRBV6-2 and TRBV6-3 among them.

Germline loops: CDR1 LNHDA, CDR2 SQIVND (reference sequence). Losses at the gene ends were 4 bases for V and 2 bases for J; bases not matched to a gene: 4. This CDR3 is built from 15 residues. PCR employed 60 Vbeta and 13 Jbeta primers. Sequencing used immunoSEQ multiplex PCR; TCRdb keeps in-frame clones, though not all of them. Counted here are 200,000 to 250,000 clones, 80% to 85% occurring once; the ten biggest clones make up 8%. As to this clone: What it binds is unknown.

What was sequenced was PBMCs. This sequence was found in a woman aged 60-70 years in good health and CMV-seropositive. The gene calls are TRBV19 and TRBJ2-1; 8 bases are a match to TRBD1. CDR3 nucleotides: TGTGCCAGTAGTACTGGACAGGGCACCTACAATGAGCAGTTCTTC. Protein: CASSTGQGTYNEQFF. The variable domain in full, with the rest retrieved from reference TRBV19 and TRBJ2-1, is DGGITQSPKYLFRKEGQNVTLSCEQNLNHDAMYWYRQDPGQGLRLIYYSQIVNDFQKGDIAEGYSVSREKKESFPLTVTSAQKNPTAFYLCASSTGQGTYNEQFFGPGTRLTVL.